The clone carrying this T cell receptor (beta chain) was seen a single time. One Seattle source followed patients from active infection through their disease course. The data derive from a study of blood T cell repertoires in COVID-19. The CDR3 is made up of 16 amino acids. Germline CDR1 and CDR2: MNHNY and SVGAGI (reference sequence). Trimming cost V 0 bases and J 12 bases; bases outside gene matches: 9. In the source study's methods: Estimates of nucleated cell counts were drawn from the amplification of reference gene primers. This table comes from immunoSEQ multiplex PCR, and its TCRdb copy is limited to in-frame clones, with some not included. The V and J calls and clone size were taken over from that table, and D and trimming were inferred from the DNA. This sample has about 120,000 clones, with almost 90% found just once.

This sequence joins TRBV6-6 and TRBJ1-6; 9 nucleotides agree with TRBD1. Specimen: peripheral blood. This sequence originates from an older woman with COVID-19, enrolled during active disease. The CDR3 DNA reads as TGTGCCAGCAGTTACTCTCACGGGACAGGGAGGGAACCCCTCCACTTT. As protein: CASSYSHGTGREPLHF.